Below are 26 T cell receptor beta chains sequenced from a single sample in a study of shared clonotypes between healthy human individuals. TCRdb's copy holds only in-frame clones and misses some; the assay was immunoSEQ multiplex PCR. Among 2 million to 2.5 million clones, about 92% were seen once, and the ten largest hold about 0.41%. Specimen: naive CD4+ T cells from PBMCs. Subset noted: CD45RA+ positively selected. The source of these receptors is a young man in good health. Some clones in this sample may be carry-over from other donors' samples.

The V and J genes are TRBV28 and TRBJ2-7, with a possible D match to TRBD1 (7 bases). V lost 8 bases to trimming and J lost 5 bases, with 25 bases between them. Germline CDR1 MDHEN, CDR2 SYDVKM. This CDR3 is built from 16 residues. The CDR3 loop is CASSPSGAGGTDEQYF. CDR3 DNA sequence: TGTGCCAGCTCTCCTTCGGGGGCAGGGGGGACGGACGAGCAGTACTTC.

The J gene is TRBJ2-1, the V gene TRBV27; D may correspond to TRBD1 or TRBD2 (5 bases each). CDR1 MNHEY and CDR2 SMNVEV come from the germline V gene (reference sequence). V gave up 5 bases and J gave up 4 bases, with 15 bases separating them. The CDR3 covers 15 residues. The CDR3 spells CASSPTGTVYNEQFF. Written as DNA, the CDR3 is TGTGCCAGCAGTCCTACCGGGACGGTATACAATGAGCAGTTCTTC.

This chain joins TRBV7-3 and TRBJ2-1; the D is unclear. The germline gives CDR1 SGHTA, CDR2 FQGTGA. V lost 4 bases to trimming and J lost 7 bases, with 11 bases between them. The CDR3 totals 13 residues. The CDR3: CASSSLTLNEQFF. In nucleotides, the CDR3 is TGTGCCAGCAGCTCGCTCACTCTGAATGAGCAGTTCTTC.

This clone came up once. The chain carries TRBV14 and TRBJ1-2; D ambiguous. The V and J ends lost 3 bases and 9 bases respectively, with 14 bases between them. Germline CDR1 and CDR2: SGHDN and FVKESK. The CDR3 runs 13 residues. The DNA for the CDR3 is TGTGCCAGCAGCCAGGGTTTCGTAGCCAGCTACACCTTC. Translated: CASSQGFVASYTF.

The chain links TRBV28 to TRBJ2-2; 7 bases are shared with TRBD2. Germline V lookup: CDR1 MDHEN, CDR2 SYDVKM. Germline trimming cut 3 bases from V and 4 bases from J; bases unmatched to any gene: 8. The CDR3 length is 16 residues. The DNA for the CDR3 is TGTGCCAGCAGTTTGGGTGGGAGGGCCAGCACCGGGGAGCTGTTTTTT. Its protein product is CASSLGGRASTGELFF. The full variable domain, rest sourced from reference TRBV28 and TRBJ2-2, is DVKVTQSSRYLVKRTGEKVFLECVQDMDHENMFWYRQDPGLGLRLIYFSYDVKMKEKGDIPEGYSVSREKKERFSLILESASTNQTSMYLCASSLGGRASTGELFFGEGSRLTVL.

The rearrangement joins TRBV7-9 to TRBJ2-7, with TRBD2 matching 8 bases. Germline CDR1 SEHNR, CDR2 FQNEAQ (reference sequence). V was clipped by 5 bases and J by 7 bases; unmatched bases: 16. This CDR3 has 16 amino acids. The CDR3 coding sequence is TGTGCCAGCAGCCCACCGGCGGGAGGCCCTACGTGGGAGCAGTACTTC. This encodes CASSPPAGGPTWEQYF.

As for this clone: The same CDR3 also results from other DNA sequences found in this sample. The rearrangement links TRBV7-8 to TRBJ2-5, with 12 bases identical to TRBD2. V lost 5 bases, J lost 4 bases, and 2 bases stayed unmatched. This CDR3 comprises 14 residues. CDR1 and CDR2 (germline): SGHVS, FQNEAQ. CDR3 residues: CASSPGLAGETQYF. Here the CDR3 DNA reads TGTGCCAGCAGCCCGGGACTAGCGGGAGAGACCCAGTACTTC.

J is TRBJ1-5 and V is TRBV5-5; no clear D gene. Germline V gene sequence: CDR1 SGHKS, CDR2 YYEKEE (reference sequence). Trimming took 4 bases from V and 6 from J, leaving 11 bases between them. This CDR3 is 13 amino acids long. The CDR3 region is CASSQSGFQPQHF. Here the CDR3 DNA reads TGTGCCAGCAGCCAAAGTGGTTTTCAGCCCCAGCATTTT.

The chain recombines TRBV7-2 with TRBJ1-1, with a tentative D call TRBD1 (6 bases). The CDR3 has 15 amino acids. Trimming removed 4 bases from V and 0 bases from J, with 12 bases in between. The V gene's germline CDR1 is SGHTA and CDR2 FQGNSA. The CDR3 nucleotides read TGTGCCAGCAGCTCCCAGGGGACCCTGAACACTGAAGCTTTCTTT. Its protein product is CASSSQGTLNTEAFF.

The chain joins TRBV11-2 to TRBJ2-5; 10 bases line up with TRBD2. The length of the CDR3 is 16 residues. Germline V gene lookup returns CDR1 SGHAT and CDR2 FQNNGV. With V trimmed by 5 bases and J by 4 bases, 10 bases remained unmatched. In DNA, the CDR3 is TGTGCCAGCAGCGCAGCAGCGGGAGGGGTGTTAGAGACCCAGTACTTC. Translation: CASSAAAGGVLETQYF.

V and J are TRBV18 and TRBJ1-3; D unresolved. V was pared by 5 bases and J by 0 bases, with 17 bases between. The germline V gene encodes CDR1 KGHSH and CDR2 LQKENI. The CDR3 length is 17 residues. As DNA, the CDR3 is TGTGCCAGCTCAGAACAACCACTCCTCAGCTCTGGAAACACCATATATTTT. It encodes CASSEQPLLSSGNTIYF.

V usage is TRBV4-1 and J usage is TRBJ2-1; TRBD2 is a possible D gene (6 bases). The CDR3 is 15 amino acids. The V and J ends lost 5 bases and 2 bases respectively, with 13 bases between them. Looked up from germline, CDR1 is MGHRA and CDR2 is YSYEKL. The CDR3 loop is CASSDGTQAYNEQFF. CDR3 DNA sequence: TGCGCCAGCAGCGACGGGACTCAAGCCTACAATGAGCAGTTCTTC.

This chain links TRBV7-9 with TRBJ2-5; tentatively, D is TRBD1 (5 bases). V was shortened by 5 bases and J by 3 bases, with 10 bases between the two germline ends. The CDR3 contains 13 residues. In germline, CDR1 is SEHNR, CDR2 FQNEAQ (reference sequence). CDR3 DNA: TGTGCCAGCAGCATTACAGGTGAAGAGACCCAGTACTTC. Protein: CASSITGEETQYF.

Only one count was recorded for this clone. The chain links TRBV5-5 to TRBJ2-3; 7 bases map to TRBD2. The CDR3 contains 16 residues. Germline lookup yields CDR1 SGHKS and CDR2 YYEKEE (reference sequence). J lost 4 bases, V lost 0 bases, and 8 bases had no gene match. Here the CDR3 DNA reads TGTGCCAGCAGCTTGGTTGGTAGCGGGTTCGCAGATACGCAGTATTTT. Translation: CASSLVGSGFADTQYF.

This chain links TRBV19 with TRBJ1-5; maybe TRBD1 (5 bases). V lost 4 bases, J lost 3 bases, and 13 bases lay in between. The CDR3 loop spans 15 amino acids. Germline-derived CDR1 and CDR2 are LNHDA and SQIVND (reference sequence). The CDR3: CASSTTGVPNQPQHF. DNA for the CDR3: TGTGCCAGTAGTACCACAGGAGTTCCCAATCAGCCCCAGCATTTT. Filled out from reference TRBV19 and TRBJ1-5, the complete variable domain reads DGGITQSPKYLFRKEGQNVTLSCEQNLNHDAMYWYRQDPGQGLRLIYYSQIVNDFQKGDIAEGYSVSREKKESFPLTVTSAQKNPTAFYLCASSTTGVPNQPQHFGDGTRLSIL.

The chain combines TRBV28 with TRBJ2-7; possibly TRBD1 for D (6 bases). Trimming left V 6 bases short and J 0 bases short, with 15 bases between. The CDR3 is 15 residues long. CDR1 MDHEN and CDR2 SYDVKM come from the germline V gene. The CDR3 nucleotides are TGTGCCAGCAGGACTGGGCAGGGGCCCTCCTACGAGCAGTACTTC. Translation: CASRTGQGPSYEQYF.

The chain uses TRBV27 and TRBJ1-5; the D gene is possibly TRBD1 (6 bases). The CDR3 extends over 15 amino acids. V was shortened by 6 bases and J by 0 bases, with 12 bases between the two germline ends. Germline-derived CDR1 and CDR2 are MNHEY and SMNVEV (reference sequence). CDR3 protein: CASSTGKYSNQPQHF. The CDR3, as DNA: TGTGCCAGCAGCACAGGGAAATATAGCAATCAGCCCCAGCATTTT.

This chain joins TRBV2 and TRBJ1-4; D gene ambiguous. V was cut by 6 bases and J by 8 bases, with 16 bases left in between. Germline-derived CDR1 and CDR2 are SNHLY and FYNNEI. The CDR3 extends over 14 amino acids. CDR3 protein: CASRLQASFEKLFF. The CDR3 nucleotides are TGTGCCAGCAGGCTCCAGGCCAGTTTCGAAAAACTGTTTTTT.

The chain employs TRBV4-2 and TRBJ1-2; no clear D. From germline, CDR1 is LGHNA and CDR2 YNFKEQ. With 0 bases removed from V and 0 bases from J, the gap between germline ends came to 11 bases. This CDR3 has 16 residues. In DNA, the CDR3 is TGTGCCAGCAGCCAAGATGAAGGAAACCCTAACTATGGCTACACCTTC. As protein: CASSQDEGNPNYGYTF.

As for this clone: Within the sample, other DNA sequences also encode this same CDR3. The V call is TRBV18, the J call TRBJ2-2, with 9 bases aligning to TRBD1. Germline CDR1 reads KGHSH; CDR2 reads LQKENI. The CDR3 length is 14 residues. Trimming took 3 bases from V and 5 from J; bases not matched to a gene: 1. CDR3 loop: CASSPDRGTGELFF. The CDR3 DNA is TGTGCCAGCTCACCGGACAGGGGAACCGGGGAGCTGTTTTTT.

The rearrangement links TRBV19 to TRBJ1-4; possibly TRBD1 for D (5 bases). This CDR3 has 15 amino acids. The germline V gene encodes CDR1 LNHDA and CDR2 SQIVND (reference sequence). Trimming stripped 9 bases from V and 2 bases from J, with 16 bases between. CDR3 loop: CASSFFRGTNEKLFF. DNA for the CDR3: TGTGCCAGCTCATTCTTCCGGGGCACTAATGAAAAACTGTTTTTT.

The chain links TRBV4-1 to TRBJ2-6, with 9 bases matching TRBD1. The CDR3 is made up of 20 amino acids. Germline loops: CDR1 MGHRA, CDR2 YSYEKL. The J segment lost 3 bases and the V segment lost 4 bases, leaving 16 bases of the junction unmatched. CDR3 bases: TGCGCCAGCAGCCCCCGCCGCCGGGACAGGGTTTCGGTTGGGGCCAACGTCCTGACTTTC. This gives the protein CASSPRRRDRVSVGANVLTF.

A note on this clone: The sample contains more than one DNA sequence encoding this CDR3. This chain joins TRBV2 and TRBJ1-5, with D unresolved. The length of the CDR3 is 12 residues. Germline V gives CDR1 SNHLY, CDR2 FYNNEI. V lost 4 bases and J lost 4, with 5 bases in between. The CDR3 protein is CASSGRNQPQHF. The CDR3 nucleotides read TGTGCCAGCAGTGGGAGGAATCAGCCCCAGCATTTT. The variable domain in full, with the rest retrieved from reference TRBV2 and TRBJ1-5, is EPEVTQTPSHQVTQMGQEVILRCVPISNHLYFYWYRQILGQKVEFLVSFYNNEISEKSEIFDDQFSVERPDGSNFTLKIRSTKLEDSAMYFCASSGRNQPQHFGDGTRLSIL.

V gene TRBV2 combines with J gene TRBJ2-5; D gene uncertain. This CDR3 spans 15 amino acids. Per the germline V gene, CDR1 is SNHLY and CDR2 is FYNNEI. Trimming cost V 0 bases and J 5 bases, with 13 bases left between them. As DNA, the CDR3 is TGTGCCAGCAGTGAAGCGTTCTACACGCGGGAGACCCAGTACTTC. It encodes CASSEAFYTRETQYF.

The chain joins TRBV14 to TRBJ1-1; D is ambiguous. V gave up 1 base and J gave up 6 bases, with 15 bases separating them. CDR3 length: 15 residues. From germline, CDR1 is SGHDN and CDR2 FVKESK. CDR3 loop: CASSQAPNRASEAFF. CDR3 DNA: TGTGCCAGCAGCCAAGCCCCGAATCGGGCGTCTGAAGCTTTCTTT.

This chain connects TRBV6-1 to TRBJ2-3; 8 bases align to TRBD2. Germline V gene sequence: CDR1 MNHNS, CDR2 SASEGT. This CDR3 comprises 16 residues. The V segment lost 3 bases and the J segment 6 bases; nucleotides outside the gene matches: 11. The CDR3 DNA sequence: TGTGCCAGCAGTGAGGGCTCCAGCGGGAGATCGGATACGCAGTATTTT. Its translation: CASSEGSSGRSDTQYF.